Listed here are 9 T cell receptor beta chains from one sample, sequenced in a study of T cell clonotyping in hematopoietic cell transplantation. Sequencing used immunoSEQ multiplex PCR; TCRdb keeps in-frame clones, though not all of them. The repertoire holds tens of thousands of clones, with approximately 89% as singletons. The sequenced sample was peripheral blood mononuclear cells. These receptors were taken from a woman aged 35 to 49 in good health. Some clones in this sample may be carry-over from other donors' samples.

CDR3 nucleotides: TGTGCCAGCAGCGTAGGGACAGGGGGCGCAGACGAGCAGTACTTC. Protein product: CASSVGTGGADEQYF. The chain combines TRBV9 with TRBJ2-7, with 11 positions matching TRBD1. The CDR3 sequence is 15 residues long. CDR1 and CDR2 from the germline V gene are SGDLS and YYNGEE. V shed 0 bases and J 5 bases; nucleotides not matched to a gene: 4.

The chain carries TRBV14 and TRBJ1-2; D remains ambiguous. V lost 0 bases to trimming and J lost 7 bases, with 15 bases between them. CDR1 and CDR2 (germline): SGHDN, FVKESK. The CDR3 has 15 residues. The CDR3 loop is CASSQDLDDWFGYTF. The CDR3 DNA reads as TGTGCCAGCAGCCAAGATCTTGATGACTGGTTTGGCTACACCTTC.

The chain uses TRBV6-1 and TRBJ2-5, with 11 nucleotides matching TRBD2. There are 17 residues in the CDR3. V shed 1 base and J 4 bases; nucleotides not matched to a gene: 8. Germline loops: CDR1 MNHNS, CDR2 SASEGT. The CDR3 sequence: CASSEVSGRASGETQYF. In DNA, the CDR3 is TGTGCCAGCAGTGAAGTTAGCGGGAGGGCCAGCGGAGAGACCCAGTACTTC.

The genes are TRBV28 and TRBJ2-7; 7 bases are a match to TRBD1. Germline V gene data show CDR1 as MDHEN and CDR2 as SYDVKM. The J segment lost 1 base and the V segment lost 6 bases, leaving 3 bases of the junction unmatched. The CDR3 extends over 13 amino acids. This CDR3 is CASRSTGSYEQYF. CDR3 bases: TGTGCCAGCAGATCGACAGGGTCCTACGAGCAGTACTTC.

The chain combines TRBV28 with TRBJ1-4, with D possibly TRBD1 on 5 matching bases. V was pared by 1 base and J by 0 bases, with 9 bases between. CDR1 is MDHEN, CDR2 SYDVKM, per germline. CDR3 length: 16 amino acids. CDR3: CASSLSPGATNEKLFF. CDR3 sequence (DNA): TGTGCCAGCAGTTTATCGCCGGGGGCAACTAATGAAAAACTGTTTTTT.

For the CDR3, the DNA is TGTGCCAGCAGCTTACGGGGAATATACGAGCAGTACTTC. Protein product: CASSLRGIYEQYF. V gene TRBV7-9 combines with J gene TRBJ2-7; a possible D gene is TRBD2 (5 bases). The germline V and J ends were trimmed by 2 bases and 4 bases, with 9 bases remaining between them. The CDR3 spans 13 residues. Germline V lookup: CDR1 SEHNR, CDR2 FQNEAQ (reference sequence).

This clone was observed a single time. The rearrangement uses TRBV28 and TRBJ1-2; 8 bases agree with TRBD1. This CDR3 spans 19 amino acids. The J segment lost 4 bases and the V segment lost 3 bases, leaving 19 bases of the junction unmatched. In germline, CDR1 is MDHEN, CDR2 SYDVKM. The CDR3 loop reads CASSFPGGGQDERSYGYTF. CDR3 in DNA: TGTGCCAGCAGTTTTCCGGGTGGGGGACAGGACGAAAGGAGCTATGGCTACACCTTC.

This rearrangement joins TRBV6-5 to TRBJ2-2; 11 bases are a match to TRBD2. J was trimmed by 5 bases and V by 1 base; bases with no gene match: 0. Germline V gene data show CDR1 as MNHEY and CDR2 as SVGAGI. The CDR3 totals 15 residues. CDR3 in amino acids: CASSYWTSGTGELFF. The CDR3 DNA follows: TGTGCCAGCAGTTACTGGACTAGCGGGACCGGGGAGCTGTTTTTT.

The chain recombines TRBV6-6 with TRBJ1-2; D not resolved. The CDR3 has 12 amino acids. Trimming took 6 bases from V and 5 from J, leaving 10 bases between them. Germline V gives CDR1 MNHNY, CDR2 SVGAGI (reference sequence). The CDR3 DNA reads TGTGCCAGCAGCCGGGCCCTTTATGGCTACACCTTC. It codes for CASSRALYGYTF.